Described below is a single T cell receptor (beta chain) sequence and its context. The CDR3 totals 13 residues. The germline V gene encodes CDR1 KGHSH and CDR2 LQKENI. V was shortened by 0 bases and J by 6 bases, with 9 bases between the two germline ends. This specimen belongs to a study of cytomegalovirus exposure and HLA in healthy donors. PCR employed 60 Vbeta and 13 Jbeta primers. This table comes from immunoSEQ multiplex PCR, and its TCRdb copy is limited to in-frame clones, with some not included. The table has approximately 220,000 clones, approximately 80% seen once. Sequenced sample: PBMCs. The J gene is TRBJ2-7, the V gene TRBV18, with D hard to call. This TCR came from a girl under 18 in good health and CMV-seronegative. CDR3 bases: TGTGCCAGCTCACCACCGGGCGCCCCCGAGCAGTACTTC. Translating gives CASSPPGAPEQYF. Full variable domain (remainder filled in from reference TRBV18 and TRBJ2-7): NAGVMQNPRHLVRRRGQEARLRCSPMKGHSHVYWYRQLPEEGLKFMVYLQKENIIDESGMPKERFSAEFPKEGPSILRIQQVVRGDSAAYFCASSPPGAPEQYFGPGTRLTVT.